Listed below are T cell receptor beta chains from one sample, sequenced in a study of CD8+ T cells in alopecia areata. Some clones are missing from TCRdb's copy, which holds only in-frame ones; the method was immunoSEQ multiplex PCR. Of around 160,000 clones listed, about 89% were seen once; the top ten hold less than 15%. The sample was CD8+ T cells sorted from blood, taken at week 0. The receptor source for this set is a human donor with alopecia areata. The CDR3 runs from the conserved cysteine through the conserved F or W. D genes are given only for firm matches. Clone size is shown for a subset of rows, as once, few, many or a class of expanded clone.

CDR3aa: CASSLGVGASYEQYF; CDR3nt: TGCGCCAGCAGCTTGGGTGTGGGGGCCTCCTACGAGCAGTACTTC; len: 15; d_gene: NA; v_gene: TRBV5-1; abundance: NA; j_gene: TRBJ2-7
CDR3aa: CASRPSIPRGGTEAFF; CDR3nt: TGTGCCAGCAGACCAAGCATCCCCAGGGGTGGGACTGAAGCTTTCTTT; len: 16; d_gene: NA; v_gene: TRBV7-6; abundance: NA; j_gene: TRBJ1-1
CDR3aa: CSVEDRDGYEQYF; CDR3nt: TGCAGCGTTGAGGACCGGGACGGGTACGAGCAGTACTTC; len: 13; d_gene: NA; v_gene: TRBV29-1; abundance: NA; j_gene: TRBJ2-7
CDR3aa: CSVEDQDRRSYNEQFF; CDR3nt: TGCAGCGTTGAAGATCAGGACCGACGCTCCTACAATGAGCAGTTCTTC; len: 16; d_gene: NA; v_gene: TRBV29-1; abundance: few; j_gene: TRBJ2-1
CDR3aa: CSAKEGDIQYF; CDR3nt: TGCAGCGCTAAAGAAGGGGACATTCAGTACTTC; len: 11; d_gene: NA; v_gene: TRBV29-1; abundance: NA; j_gene: TRBJ2-4
CDR3aa: CASSLGQGVGHNEQFF; CDR3nt: TGTGCCAGCAGCTTGGGGCAGGGTGTGGGACACAATGAGCAGTTCTTC; len: 16; d_gene: NA; v_gene: TRBV5-6; abundance: NA; j_gene: TRBJ2-1
CDR3aa: CASRDRGEQFF; CDR3nt: TGTGCCAGCAGAGACAGGGGCGAGCAGTTCTTC; len: 11; d_gene: TRBD1; v_gene: TRBV9; abundance: NA; j_gene: TRBJ2-1
CDR3aa: CASSLPGTSDVTGELFF; CDR3nt: TGCGCCAGCAGCCTTCCCGGGACTAGCGATGTCACCGGGGAGCTGTTTTTT; len: 17; d_gene: TRBD2; v_gene: TRBV4-1; abundance: NA; j_gene: TRBJ2-2
CDR3aa: CASSQEGQPQHF; CDR3nt: TGTGCCAGCAGCCAAGAGGGACAGCCCCAGCATTTT; len: 12; d_gene: NA; v_gene: TRBV14; abundance: NA; j_gene: TRBJ1-5
CDR3aa: CASSLGAGRGDEAFF; CDR3nt: TGTGCCAGCAGCTTAGGGGCAGGGCGAGGGGATGAAGCTTTCTTT; len: 15; d_gene: NA; v_gene: TRBV11-2; abundance: NA; j_gene: TRBJ1-1
CDR3aa: CAWSETLQGSEQYF; CDR3nt: TGTGCCTGGAGTGAAACTCTACAGGGAAGCGAGCAGTACTTC; len: 14; d_gene: NA; v_gene: TRBV30; abundance: NA; j_gene: TRBJ2-7
CDR3aa: CSVVQENTDTQYF; CDR3nt: TGCAGCGTTGTACAGGAAAACACAGATACGCAGTATTTT; len: 13; d_gene: NA; v_gene: TRBV29-1; abundance: NA; j_gene: TRBJ2-3
CDR3aa: CASSQWAGASYEQYF; CDR3nt: TGCGCCAGCAGTCAATGGGCGGGGGCATCCTACGAGCAGTACTTC; len: 15; d_gene: NA; v_gene: TRBV23-1; abundance: NA; j_gene: TRBJ2-7
CDR3aa: CASSLPGQGVSGNTIYF; CDR3nt: TGTGCCAGCAGCTTACCTGGACAGGGCGTCTCTGGAAACACCATATATTTT; len: 17; d_gene: TRBD1; v_gene: TRBV7-9; abundance: NA; j_gene: TRBJ1-3
CDR3aa: CASSPTSYNEQFF; CDR3nt: TGTGCCAGCAGTCCCACCTCCTACAATGAGCAGTTCTTC; len: 13; d_gene: NA; v_gene: TRBV27; abundance: NA; j_gene: TRBJ2-1
CDR3aa: CASSLGPGEDTEAFF; CDR3nt: TGTGCCAGCAGCTTAGGCCCCGGGGAGGACACTGAAGCTTTCTTT; len: 15; d_gene: NA; v_gene: TRBV7-9; abundance: NA; j_gene: TRBJ1-1
CDR3aa: CASSASGALGTEAFF; CDR3nt: TGTGCCAGCAGCGCGTCAGGGGCCCTGGGAACTGAAGCTTTCTTT; len: 15; d_gene: NA; v_gene: TRBV9; abundance: NA; j_gene: TRBJ1-1
CDR3aa: CASSLSSLYEQYF; CDR3nt: TGTGCCAGCAGTTTATCGTCCCTCTACGAGCAGTACTTC; len: 13; d_gene: NA; v_gene: TRBV27; abundance: once; j_gene: TRBJ2-7
CDR3aa: CASSAGVKGQFF; CDR3nt: TGTGCCAGCAGTGCCGGGGTTAAGGGGCAGTTCTTC; len: 12; d_gene: NA; v_gene: TRBV27; abundance: NA; j_gene: TRBJ2-1
CDR3aa: CASSTGGNTGELFF; CDR3nt: TGTGCCAGCAGCACCGGGGGGAACACCGGGGAGCTGTTTTTT; len: 14; d_gene: NA; v_gene: TRBV13; abundance: NA; j_gene: TRBJ2-2
CDR3aa: CASMGGPTGELFF; CDR3nt: TGTGCCAGCATGGGGGGCCCCACCGGGGAGCTGTTTTTT; len: 13; d_gene: NA; v_gene: TRBV6-1; abundance: NA; j_gene: TRBJ2-2
CDR3aa: CASSLEPGDEQFF; CDR3nt: TGCGCCAGCAGCTTAGAGCCAGGTGATGAGCAGTTCTTC; len: 13; d_gene: NA; v_gene: TRBV5-1; abundance: NA; j_gene: TRBJ2-1
CDR3aa: CASSLGQGLAGGPNTGELFF; CDR3nt: TGTGCCAGCAGCTTGGGGCAAGGACTAGCGGGGGGGCCAAACACCGGGGAGCTGTTTTTT; len: 20; d_gene: TRBD2; v_gene: TRBV5-4; abundance: NA; j_gene: TRBJ2-2
CDR3aa: CASRDRGLQETQYF; CDR3nt: TGTGCCAGCAGGGACAGGGGCCTACAAGAGACCCAGTACTTC; len: 14; d_gene: TRBD1; v_gene: TRBV6-6; abundance: NA; j_gene: TRBJ2-5
CDR3aa: CASSQLIDPPYNEQFF; CDR3nt: TGTGCCAGCAGCCAGCTCATTGACCCTCCCTACAATGAGCAGTTCTTC; len: 16; d_gene: NA; v_gene: TRBV4-2; abundance: few; j_gene: TRBJ2-1
CDR3aa: CASSLTVDIGETQYF; CDR3nt: TGTGCCAGCAGCCTCACCGTGGACATCGGAGAGACCCAGTACTTC; len: 15; d_gene: NA; v_gene: TRBV9; abundance: NA; j_gene: TRBJ2-5
CDR3aa: CASSRRASSGANVLTF; CDR3nt: TGCGCCAGCAGTCGAAGGGCCTCCTCTGGGGCCAACGTCCTGACTTTC; len: 16; d_gene: NA; v_gene: TRBV23-1; abundance: NA; j_gene: TRBJ2-6
CDR3aa: CASSYRSPLGANEQFF; CDR3nt: TGTGCCAGCAGTTACAGGTCTCCCCTGGGGGCCAATGAGCAGTTCTTC; len: 16; d_gene: NA; v_gene: TRBV6-5; abundance: NA; j_gene: TRBJ2-1
CDR3aa: CASSLVFGPQETQYF; CDR3nt: TGTGCCAGCAGCTTAGTGTTTGGACCGCAAGAGACCCAGTACTTC; len: 15; d_gene: NA; v_gene: TRBV7-9; abundance: NA; j_gene: TRBJ2-5
CDR3aa: CASSPDTSETQYF; CDR3nt: TGTGCCAGCAGTCCTGACACGTCCGAGACCCAGTACTTC; len: 13; d_gene: NA; v_gene: TRBV6-5; abundance: NA; j_gene: TRBJ2-5
CDR3aa: CASSEAHLRSTGELFF; CDR3nt: TGTGCCAGCAGTGAAGCGCACTTGAGGTCCACCGGGGAGCTGTTTTTT; len: 16; d_gene: NA; v_gene: TRBV6-1; abundance: NA; j_gene: TRBJ2-2
CDR3aa: CASSLDSGPRNEQFF; CDR3nt: TGTGCCAGCAGCTTAGACTCGGGACCCCGCAATGAGCAGTTCTTC; len: 15; d_gene: NA; v_gene: TRBV11-3; abundance: NA; j_gene: TRBJ2-1
CDR3aa: CASNIQGVSTEAFF; CDR3nt: TGTGCCAGCAATATACAGGGGGTGAGCACTGAAGCTTTCTTT; len: 14; d_gene: TRBD1; v_gene: TRBV2; abundance: NA; j_gene: TRBJ1-1
CDR3aa: CASSVEVGPNYGYTF; CDR3nt: TGTGCCAGCAGCGTAGAGGTAGGCCCTAACTATGGCTACACCTTC; len: 15; d_gene: NA; v_gene: TRBV9; abundance: NA; j_gene: TRBJ1-2
CDR3aa: CASSLEATGLEELFF; CDR3nt: TGCGCCAGCAGCTTGGAAGCAACAGGGCTTGAGGAGCTGTTTTTT; len: 15; d_gene: NA; v_gene: TRBV5-1; abundance: NA; j_gene: TRBJ2-2
CDR3aa: CASSQTEYQNIQYF; CDR3nt: TGTGCCAGCAGTCAAACAGAATACCAAAACATTCAGTACTTC; len: 14; d_gene: NA; v_gene: TRBV6-4; abundance: once; j_gene: TRBJ2-4
CDR3aa: CASSIGTSGLRNEQFF; CDR3nt: TGCGCCAGCAGCATTGGGACTAGCGGGCTTAGAAATGAGCAGTTCTTC; len: 16; d_gene: TRBD2; v_gene: TRBV5-1; abundance: NA; j_gene: TRBJ2-1
CDR3aa: CASSWRTGELFF; CDR3nt: TGTGCCAGCAGTTGGCGCACCGGGGAGCTGTTTTTT; len: 12; d_gene: NA; v_gene: TRBV27; abundance: NA; j_gene: TRBJ2-2
CDR3aa: CASSQIAGGITDTQYF; CDR3nt: TGTGCCAGCAGCCAGATAGCGGGAGGCATCACAGATACGCAGTATTTT; len: 16; d_gene: TRBD2; v_gene: TRBV5-4; abundance: NA; j_gene: TRBJ2-3
CDR3aa: CASSPQGETQYF; CDR3nt: TGTGCCAGCAGTCCCCAGGGTGAAACCCAGTACTTC; len: 12; d_gene: NA; v_gene: TRBV27; abundance: NA; j_gene: TRBJ2-5
CDR3aa: CASSTRGTGYGGYTF; CDR3nt: TGTGCCAGCAGTACCCGAGGGACAGGGTACGGTGGCTACACCTTC; len: 15; d_gene: TRBD1; v_gene: TRBV6-5; abundance: NA; j_gene: TRBJ1-2
CDR3aa: CASTGASYEQYF; CDR3nt: TGCGCCAGCACGGGGGCCTCCTACGAGCAGTACTTC; len: 12; d_gene: NA; v_gene: TRBV5-1; abundance: NA; j_gene: TRBJ2-7
CDR3aa: CASSEYVGRTEAFF; CDR3nt: TGTGCCAGCAGTGAATATGTAGGGCGGACTGAAGCTTTCTTT; len: 14; d_gene: NA; v_gene: TRBV25-1; abundance: NA; j_gene: TRBJ1-1
CDR3aa: CASSQDTGGLSYNEQFF; CDR3nt: TGTGCCAGCAGCCAAGATACAGGGGGCCTATCCTACAATGAGCAGTTCTTC; len: 17; d_gene: TRBD1; v_gene: TRBV14; abundance: NA; j_gene: TRBJ2-1
CDR3aa: CASSPGRAETEAFF; CDR3nt: TGCGCCAGCAGCCCAGGCAGGGCGGAGACTGAAGCTTTCTTT; len: 14; d_gene: NA; v_gene: TRBV4-1; abundance: NA; j_gene: TRBJ1-1
CDR3aa: CSVETGQTGELFF; CDR3nt: TGCAGCGTTGAAACGGGTCAGACCGGGGAGCTGTTTTTT; len: 13; d_gene: NA; v_gene: TRBV29-1; abundance: NA; j_gene: TRBJ2-2
CDR3aa: CASSEVGTDIFYEQYF; CDR3nt: TGTGCCAGCAGTGAAGTGGGGACGGACATTTTCTACGAGCAGTACTTC; len: 16; d_gene: NA; v_gene: TRBV6-1; abundance: NA; j_gene: TRBJ2-7
CDR3aa: CSVETRGGGTDTQYF; CDR3nt: TGCAGCGTTGAGACCCGGGGAGGGGGCACAGATACGCAGTATTTT; len: 15; d_gene: TRBD2; v_gene: TRBV29-1; abundance: few; j_gene: TRBJ2-3
CDR3aa: CSVPGPANEQFF; CDR3nt: TGCAGCGTTCCGGGCCCAGCGAATGAGCAGTTCTTC; len: 12; d_gene: NA; v_gene: TRBV29-1; abundance: few; j_gene: TRBJ2-1
CDR3aa: CASSLRQNTGELFF; CDR3nt: TGTGCCAGCAGTCTTAGACAGAACACCGGGGAGCTGTTTTTT; len: 14; d_gene: NA; v_gene: TRBV27; abundance: once; j_gene: TRBJ2-2
CDR3aa: CASSSTGTGSEKLFF; CDR3nt: TGTGCCAGCAGCTCCACCGGGACAGGGTCTGAAAAACTGTTTTTT; len: 15; d_gene: TRBD1; v_gene: TRBV7-9; abundance: NA; j_gene: TRBJ1-4